These 14 T cell receptor beta chains share one sample of origin, sequenced in a study of blood T cell repertoires in COVID-19. TCRdb's copy holds only in-frame clones and misses some; the assay was immunoSEQ multiplex PCR. Among approximately 51,000 clones listed, around nine tenths were seen once. Sequencing was done on a sample of peripheral blood. The receptors derive from a man in his fifties or sixties with active COVID-19.

This chain's CDR3 is CASSRGLAGAGSYEQYF. CDR3 DNA: TGTGCCAGCTCACGGGGACTAGCGGGAGCCGGCTCCTACGAGCAGTACTTC. The chain employs TRBV18 and TRBJ2-7, with TRBD2 matching over 14 bases. Germline CDR1 reads KGHSH; CDR2 reads LQKENI. Trimming took 4 bases from V and 0 from J; bases not matched to a gene: 5. The length of the CDR3 is 17 residues.

The CDR3 region is CASSTSGLAREQYF. CDR3 nucleotides: TGTGCCAGCAGTACCTCTGGACTAGCGCGGGAGCAGTACTTC. The chain has TRBV6-6 and TRBJ2-7; the match to TRBD2 covers 9 bases. The V gene's germline CDR1 is MNHNY and CDR2 SVGAGI (reference sequence). The CDR3 consists of 14 residues. V lost 5 bases and J lost 7; bases outside the gene matches: 9.

This chain links TRBV9 with TRBJ2-7; 11 bases match TRBD2. Germline V gives CDR1 SGDLS, CDR2 YYNGEE. The V gene end was trimmed by 0 bases and the J gene end by 0 bases; junction bases not matched to a gene: 8. This CDR3 contains 18 residues. In DNA, the CDR3 is TGTGCCAGCAGCGTAGGACTAGCGGGATCCTCTCGCTCCTACGAGCAGTACTTC. Encoded protein: CASSVGLAGSSRSYEQYF. Drawing the rest from reference TRBV9 and TRBJ2-7, the complete variable domain is DSGVTQTPKHLITATGQRVTLRCSPRSGDLSVYWYQQSLDQGLQFLIQYYNGEERAKGNILERFSAQQFPDLHSELNLSSLELGDSALYFCASSVGLAGSSRSYEQYFGPGTRLTVT.

The genes are TRBV30 and TRBJ1-2; D is unresolved. V was clipped by 4 bases and J by 7 bases, with 16 bases between them. Germline V gene data show CDR1 as GTSNPN and CDR2 as SVGIG (reference sequence). This CDR3 is 13 amino acids long. Written as DNA, the CDR3 is TGTGCCTGGAACTATATACTGGAGCGTGGCTACACCTTC. Translating gives CAWNYILERGYTF.

The chain employs TRBV3-1 (or the pseudogene TRBV3-2) and TRBJ2-1; 10 bases fit TRBD2. The CDR3 is 15 residues long. V shed 7 bases, J shed 7 bases, and the junction held 10 bases outside the gene matches. Germline V gene lookup returns CDR1 LGHDT and CDR2 YNNKEL (reference sequence). CDR3 nucleotides: TGTGCCAGCACCCTAACTTGGACTAGCGGTAATGAGCAGTTCTTC. Residues: CASTLTWTSGNEQFF.

The rearrangement uses TRBV5-8 and TRBJ2-1; 10 bases align to TRBD1. This CDR3 spans 14 amino acids. Unmatched junction bases numbered 8, after V lost 4 bases and J lost 10 bases. Germline V lookup: CDR1 SGHTS, CDR2 YDEGEE. CDR3 bases: TGTGCCAGCAGCACCTGGACAGGGGGTGGGGAGCAGTTCTTC. The encoded protein is CASSTWTGGGEQFF.

J is TRBJ2-2 and V is TRBV2; 7 positions agree with TRBD2. The germline gives CDR1 SNHLY, CDR2 FYNNEI. CDR3 size: 15 residues. The V and J ends lost 4 bases and 7 bases, in that order; junction bases with no gene match: 9. This CDR3 reads CASSGRGRVSGELFF. CDR3 DNA: TGTGCCAGCAGTGGACGTGGGAGGGTCAGCGGGGAGCTGTTTTTT.

The CDR3 DNA sequence: TGTGCCAGCAGCGTAGCTGGTCGGGGGGACACAGATACGCAGTATTTT. Translation gives CASSVAGRGDTDTQYF. This chain joins TRBV9 and TRBJ2-3; 7 bases are a match to TRBD2. The CDR3 extends over 16 amino acids. V gave up 0 bases and J gave up 2 bases; unmatched junction bases: 6. Germline CDR1 reads SGDLS; CDR2 reads YYNGEE.

The chain couples TRBV29-1 to TRBJ2-1; 9 bases agree with TRBD2. With V trimmed by 6 bases and J by 7 bases, 13 bases remained unmatched. CDR1 and CDR2 (germline): SQVTM, ANQGSEA. The CDR3 runs to 15 residues. The CDR3 is CSVPASGTGLNEQFF. CDR3 DNA sequence: TGCAGCGTCCCCGCTAGCGGGACGGGATTGAATGAGCAGTTCTTC.

This sequence joins TRBV2 and TRBJ2-3; unclear D gene. Trimming took 2 bases from V and 2 from J, leaving 2 bases between them. The CDR3 totals 12 residues. CDR1 SNHLY and CDR2 FYNNEI come from the germline V gene. This chain's CDR3 is CASSEHTDTQYF. The CDR3 nucleotides are TGTGCCAGCAGTGAACACACAGATACGCAGTATTTT.

This clone came up once. The chain has TRBV7-2 and TRBJ1-2; D unresolved. The CDR3 is 15 residues long. Germline loops: CDR1 SGHTA, CDR2 FQGNSA. V was clipped by 2 bases and J by 4 bases, with 14 bases between them. In DNA form, the CDR3 reads TGTGCCAGCAGCTTATCTTACGGGGATACCTATGGCTACACCTTC. It is translated as CASSLSYGDTYGYTF.

The rearrangement links TRBV7-2 to TRBJ2-7, with D possibly TRBD1 on 6 matching bases. The CDR3 sequence is 16 residues long. Per the germline V gene, CDR1 is SGHTA and CDR2 is FQGNSA. The germline V and J ends were trimmed by 1 base and 3 bases, with 16 bases remaining between them. CDR3 amino acids: CASSLEGRGGSYEQYF. CDR3 in DNA: TGTGCCAGCAGCTTAGAGGGTAGAGGGGGAAGCTACGAGCAGTACTTC.

J is TRBJ1-2 and V is TRBV7-2; 9 nucleotides match TRBD1. This CDR3 contains 12 residues. CDR1 and CDR2 from the germline V gene are SGHTA and FQGNSA. Here the CDR3 reads CALGQGWDGYTF. DNA for the CDR3: TGTGCTCTGGGACAGGGTTGGGATGGCTACACCTTC.

V and J are TRBV21-1 and TRBJ2-1; the table assigns TRBD2, which was not confirmed against the DNA. TRBV21-1 represents a pseudogene. The length of the CDR3 is 17 residues. CDR3: CASSKAPPSGLYNEQFF. The CDR3 DNA reads TGTGCCAGCAGCAAAGCCCCCCCCTCGGGTCTCTACAATGAGCAGTTCTTC.